This T cell receptor beta chain was obtained from a study of Graves' ophthalmopathy and Graves' hyperthyroidism. Study-wide results and caveats: A classifier, a 13-signature model, separated ophthalmopathy from stable hyperthyroidism with approximately 88% sensitivity and about 83% specificity. Most clonotypes expanded in thyroid above 0.001 frequency were present in blood too.

This clonotype was seen ten or more times. Its antigen is unknown. None of the included patients had other autoimmune diseases, uncontrolled infections, pregnancy or lactation, as these led to exclusion. Fresh peripheral blood (approximately 10 ml) yielded the PBMCs. Using RNA transcripts, the TCR beta CDR3 regions were amplified. The first round was an RT-PCR with HTBI primers, and the second round was a multiplex PCR. MiXCR, run by TCRdb on the multiplex PCR reads, gives a single entry per CDR3 protein. Altogether under 350,000 distinct CDR3 sequences are present, 15% to 20% being singletons, with the ten largest covering 10% to 15%. CDR1 is DFQATT, CDR2 SNEGSKA, per germline (reference sequence). The junction had 7 bases not matched to a gene; V was cut back by 0 bases and J by 6 bases. The CDR3 is 15 amino acids.

The source of this sequence is an adult man with Graves' ophthalmopathy. Sequencing was done on a sample of peripheral blood. This chain links TRBV20-1 with TRBJ1-2; 10 nucleotides align to TRBD1. The CDR3 protein is CSARDARQGAHGYTF. CDR3 DNA sequence: TGCAGTGCTAGAGATGCCCGACAGGGGGCCCATGGCTACACCTTC.